These T cell receptor beta chains were read from a single sample in a study of T cell repertoires in cytomegalovirus infection. TCRdb processed the reads anew with MiXCR; each CDR3 protein has one entry. This table has about 360,000 distinct CDR3 sequences, around 18% appearing once. Sequenced: PBMCs. Every receptor here comes from a human donor in good health (CMV status not recorded). Some clones in this sample may be carry-over from other donors' samples. Both conserved end residues are part of each CDR3. D genes are given only for firm matches. Some rows have no size entry. The others give once, few or many, or a class for an expanded clone.

CDR3	DNA	J	V	size	D
CASSLDVGPYEQYF	TGTGCCAGCAGCTTAGATGTGGGCCCCTACGAGCAGTACTTC	TRBJ2-7	TRBV7-6	-	-
CASSLLREGRDEQFF	TGTGCCAGCAGCTTGTTGAGGGAGGGCCGGGATGAGCAGTTCTTC	TRBJ2-1	TRBV5-4	-	TRBD2
CASSPRASNTEAFF	TGTGCCAGTAGCCCCCGGGCCTCGAACACTGAAGCTTTCTTT	TRBJ1-1	TRBV19	-	-
CASSLRAGLNEQFF	TGTGCCAGCAGCTTAAGAGCGGGACTCAATGAGCAGTTCTTC	TRBJ2-1	TRBV7-9	-	TRBD2
CASSSGRVGDEQYF	TGTGCCAGTTCTAGCGGGAGAGTCGGCGACGAGCAGTACTTC	TRBJ2-7	TRBV19	-	TRBD2
CSAGAGGQGPQHF	TGCAGTGCAGGCGCGGGGGGGCAGGGGCCCCAGCATTTT	TRBJ1-5	TRBV20-1	-	-
CASRPLAGFNEQFF	TGTGCCAGCAGACCACTAGCGGGGTTCAATGAGCAGTTCTTC	TRBJ2-1	TRBV5-3	-	TRBD2
CASSLDGADKGSYEQYF	TGTGCCAGCAGCTTAGATGGTGCGGACAAGGGTTCCTACGAGCAGTACTTC	TRBJ2-7	TRBV7-2	many	-
CSARDWTGGYEQYF	TGCAGTGCTAGAGACTGGACAGGGGGTTACGAGCAGTACTTC	TRBJ2-7	TRBV20-1	-	TRBD1
CASGLVLGLGSYNEQFF	TGTGCTAGTGGTTTGGTACTCGGTCTGGGGTCCTACAATGAGCAGTTCTTC	TRBJ2-1	TRBV12-5	-	-
CASSLFMAEEETQYF	TGCGCCAGCAGCTTGTTTATGGCAGAAGAAGAGACCCAGTACTTC	TRBJ2-5	TRBV5-1	-	-
CASSYTLSGGEETQYF	TGTGCCAGCAGTTATACTCTCAGCGGGGGCGAAGAGACCCAGTACTTC	TRBJ2-5	TRBV6-2/TRBV6-3	once	TRBD2
CASSYGNSGVTGDEQYF	TGTGCCAGCAGCTACGGAAACAGTGGGGTAACTGGAGACGAGCAGTACTTC	TRBJ2-7	TRBV7-2	-	-
CASSLGLANTGELIF	TGCGCCAGCAGCTTGGGACTAGCGAACACCGGGGAGCTGATTTTT	TRBJ2-2	TRBV5-1	-	TRBD2
CASSFYPGRGETQYF	TGCGCCAGCAGCTTCTACCCAGGGAGAGGAGAGACCCAGTACTTC	TRBJ2-5	TRBV5-1	few	-
CASSGPSNEQFF	TGCGCCAGCAGTGGACCGAGCAATGAGCAGTTCTTC	TRBJ2-1	TRBV10-2	-	-
CASSLASTGDYGYTF	TGTGCCAGCAGCTTAGCATCGACGGGTGACTATGGCTACACCTTC	TRBJ1-2	TRBV7-2	many	-